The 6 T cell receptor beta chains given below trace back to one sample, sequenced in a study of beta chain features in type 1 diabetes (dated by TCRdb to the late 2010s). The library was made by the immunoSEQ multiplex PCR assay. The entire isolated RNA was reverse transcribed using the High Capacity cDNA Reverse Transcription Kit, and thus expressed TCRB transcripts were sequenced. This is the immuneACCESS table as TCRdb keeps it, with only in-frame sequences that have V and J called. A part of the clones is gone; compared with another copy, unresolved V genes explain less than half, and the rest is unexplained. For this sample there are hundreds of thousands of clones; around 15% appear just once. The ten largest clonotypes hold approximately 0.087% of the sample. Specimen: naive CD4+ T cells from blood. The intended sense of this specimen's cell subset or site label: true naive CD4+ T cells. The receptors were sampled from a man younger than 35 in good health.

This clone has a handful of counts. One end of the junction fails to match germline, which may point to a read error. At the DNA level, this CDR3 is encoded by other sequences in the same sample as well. The chain's CDR3 is CASSQTGDRRYEQYF. The CDR3 nucleotides read TGCGCCAGCAGTCAAACAGGGGACAGAAGGTACGAACAGTACTTC. This chain connects TRBV23-1 to TRBJ2-7, with 7 nucleotides matching TRBD1. TRBV23-1 is annotated as an ORF whose role is uncertain. The CDR3 loop spans 15 amino acids.

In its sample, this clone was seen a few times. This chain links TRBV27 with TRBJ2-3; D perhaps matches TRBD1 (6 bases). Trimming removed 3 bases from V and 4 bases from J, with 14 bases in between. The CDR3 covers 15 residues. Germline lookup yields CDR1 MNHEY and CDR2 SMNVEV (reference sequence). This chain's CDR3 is CASSFWTAKPDTQYF. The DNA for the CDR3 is TGTGCCAGCAGTTTTTGGACAGCCAAGCCAGATACGCAGTATTTT.

Written as DNA, the CDR3 is TGTGCCAGCAGCTCGTCCAGCTACGAGCAGTACTTC. Encoded protein: CASSSSSYEQYF. The chain has TRBV9 and TRBJ2-7; no reliable D call. This CDR3 is 12 amino acids long. From germline, CDR1 is SGDLS and CDR2 YYNGEE. Trimming took off 4 bases at V and 3 bases at J, with 8 bases between the two ends.

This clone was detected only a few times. CDR3 sequence: CASSLGLTRWTQYF. CDR3 nucleotides: TGCGCCAGCAGCTTGGGCCTAACTCGGTGGACCCAGTACTTC. The gene calls are TRBV5-1 and TRBJ2-5; D ambiguous. Trimming stripped 0 bases from V and 7 bases from J, with 13 bases between. CDR1 is SGHRS and CDR2 is YFSETQ in the germline V gene. The CDR3 contains 14 residues.

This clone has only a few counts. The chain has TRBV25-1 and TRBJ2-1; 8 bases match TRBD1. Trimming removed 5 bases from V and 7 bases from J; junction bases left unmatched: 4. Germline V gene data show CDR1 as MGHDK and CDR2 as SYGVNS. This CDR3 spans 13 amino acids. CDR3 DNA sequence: TGTGCCAGCAGTAGGACAGGGATGAATGAGCAGTTCTTC. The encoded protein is CASSRTGMNEQFF.

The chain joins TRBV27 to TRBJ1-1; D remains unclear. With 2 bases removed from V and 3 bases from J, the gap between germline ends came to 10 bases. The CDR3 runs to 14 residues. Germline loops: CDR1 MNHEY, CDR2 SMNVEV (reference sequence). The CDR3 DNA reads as TGTGCCAGCAGTTTAAGAGGGCGTGACACTGAAGCTTTCTTT. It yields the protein CASSLRGRDTEAFF.